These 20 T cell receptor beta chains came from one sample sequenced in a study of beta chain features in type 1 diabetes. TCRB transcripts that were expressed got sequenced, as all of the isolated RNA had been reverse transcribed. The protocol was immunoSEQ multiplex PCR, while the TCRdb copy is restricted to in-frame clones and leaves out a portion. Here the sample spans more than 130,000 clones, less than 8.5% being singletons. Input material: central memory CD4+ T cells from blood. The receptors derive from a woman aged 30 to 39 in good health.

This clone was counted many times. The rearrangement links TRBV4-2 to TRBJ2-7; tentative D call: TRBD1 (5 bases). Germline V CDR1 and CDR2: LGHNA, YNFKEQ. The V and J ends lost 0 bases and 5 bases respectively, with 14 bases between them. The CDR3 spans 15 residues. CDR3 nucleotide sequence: TGTGCCAGCAGCCAAGATCATCTAGGGGTGGACGAGCAGTACTTC. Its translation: CASSQDHLGVDEQYF.

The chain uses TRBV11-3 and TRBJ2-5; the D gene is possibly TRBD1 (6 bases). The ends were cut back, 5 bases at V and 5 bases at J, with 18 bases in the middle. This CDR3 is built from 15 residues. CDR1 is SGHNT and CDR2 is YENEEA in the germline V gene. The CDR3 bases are TGTGCCAGCAGCCCCCGGGACACAACCACGGAGACCCAGTACTTC. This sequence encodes CASSPRDTTTETQYF.

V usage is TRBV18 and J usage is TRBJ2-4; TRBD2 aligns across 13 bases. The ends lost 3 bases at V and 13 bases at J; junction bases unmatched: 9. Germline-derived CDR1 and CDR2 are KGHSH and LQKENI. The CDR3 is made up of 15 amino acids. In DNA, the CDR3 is TGTGCCAGCTCACCGGCGGGACTAGCGGGGTCATTCCAGTACTTC. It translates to CASSPAGLAGSFQYF.

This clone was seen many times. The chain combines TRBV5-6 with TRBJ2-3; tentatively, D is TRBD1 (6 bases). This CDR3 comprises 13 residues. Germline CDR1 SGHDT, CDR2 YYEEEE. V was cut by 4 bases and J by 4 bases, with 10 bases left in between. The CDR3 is CASSRTGPDTQYF. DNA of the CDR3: TGTGCCAGCAGCCGAACAGGGCCAGATACGCAGTATTTT.

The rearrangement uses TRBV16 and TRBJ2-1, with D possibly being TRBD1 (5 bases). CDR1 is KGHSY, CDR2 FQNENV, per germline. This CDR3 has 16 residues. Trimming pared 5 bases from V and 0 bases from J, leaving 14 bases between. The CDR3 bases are TGTGCCAGCAGCAAAGGGGCGGTGAGCTCCTACAATGAGCAGTTCTTC. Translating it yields CASSKGAVSSYNEQFF. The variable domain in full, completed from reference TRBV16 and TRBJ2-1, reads GEEVAQTPKHLVRGEGQKAKLYCAPIKGHSYVFWYQQVLKNEFKFLISFQNENVFDETGMPKERFSAKCLPNSPCSLEIQATKLEDSAVYFCASSKGAVSSYNEQFFGPGTRLTVL.

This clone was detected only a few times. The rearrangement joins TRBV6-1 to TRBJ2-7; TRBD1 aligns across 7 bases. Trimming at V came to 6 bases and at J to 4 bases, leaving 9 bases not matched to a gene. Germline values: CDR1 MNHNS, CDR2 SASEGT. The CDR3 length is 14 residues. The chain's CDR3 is CASSIMDRSYEQYF. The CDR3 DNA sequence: TGTGCCAGCAGCATCATGGACAGGAGTTACGAGCAGTACTTC.

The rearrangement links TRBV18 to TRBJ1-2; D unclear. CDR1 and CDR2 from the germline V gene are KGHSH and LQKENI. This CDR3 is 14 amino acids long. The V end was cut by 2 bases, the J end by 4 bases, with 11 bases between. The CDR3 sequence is CASSPNSQIYGYTF. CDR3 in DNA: TGTGCCAGCTCACCAAATAGCCAGATCTATGGCTACACCTTC.

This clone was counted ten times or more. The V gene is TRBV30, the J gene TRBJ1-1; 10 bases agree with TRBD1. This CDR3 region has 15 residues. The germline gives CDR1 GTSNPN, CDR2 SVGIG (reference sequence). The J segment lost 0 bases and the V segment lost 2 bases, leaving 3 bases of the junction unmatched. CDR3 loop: CAWSPGTGVNTEAFF. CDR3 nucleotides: TGTGCCTGGAGTCCCGGGACAGGGGTGAACACTGAAGCTTTCTTT.

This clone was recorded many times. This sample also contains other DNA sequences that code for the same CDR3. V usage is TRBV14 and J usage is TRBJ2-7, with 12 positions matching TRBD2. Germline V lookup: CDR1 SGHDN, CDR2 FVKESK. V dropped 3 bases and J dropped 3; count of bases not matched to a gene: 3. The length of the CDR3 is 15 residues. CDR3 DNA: TGTGCCAGCAGCCAGGGACTAGCGGGTTTCTACGAGCAGTACTTC. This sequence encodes CASSQGLAGFYEQYF.

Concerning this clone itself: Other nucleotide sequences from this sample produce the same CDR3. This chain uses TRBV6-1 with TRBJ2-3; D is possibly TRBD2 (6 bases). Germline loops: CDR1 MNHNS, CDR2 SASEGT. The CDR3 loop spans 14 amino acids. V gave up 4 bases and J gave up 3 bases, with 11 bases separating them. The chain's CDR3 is CASSGAGPTDTQYF. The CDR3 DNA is TGTGCCAGCAGTGGGGCGGGGCCTACAGATACGCAGTATTTT.

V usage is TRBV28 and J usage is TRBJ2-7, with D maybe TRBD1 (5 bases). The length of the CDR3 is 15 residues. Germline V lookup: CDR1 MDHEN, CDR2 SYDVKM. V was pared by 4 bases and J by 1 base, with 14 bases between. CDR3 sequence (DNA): TGTGCCAGCAGTTCCTCGGACACCTCATCCTACGAGCAGTACTTC. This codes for CASSSSDTSSYEQYF. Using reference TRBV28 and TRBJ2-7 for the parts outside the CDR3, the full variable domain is DVKVTQSSRYLVKRTGEKVFLECVQDMDHENMFWYRQDPGLGLRLIYFSYDVKMKEKGDIPEGYSVSREKKERFSLILESASTNQTSMYLCASSSSDTSSYEQYFGPGTRLTVT.

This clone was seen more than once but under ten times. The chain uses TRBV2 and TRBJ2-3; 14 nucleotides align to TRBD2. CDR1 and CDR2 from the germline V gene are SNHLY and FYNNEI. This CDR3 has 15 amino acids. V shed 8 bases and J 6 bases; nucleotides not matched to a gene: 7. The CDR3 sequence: CASFRLAGGSDTQYF. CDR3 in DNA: TGTGCCAGCTTCAGACTAGCGGGAGGGTCGGATACGCAGTATTTT.

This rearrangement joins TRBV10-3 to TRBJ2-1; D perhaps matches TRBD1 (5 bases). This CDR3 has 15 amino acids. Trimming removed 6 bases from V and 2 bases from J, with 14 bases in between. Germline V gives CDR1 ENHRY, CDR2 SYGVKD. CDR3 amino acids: CAISQTAETYNEQFF. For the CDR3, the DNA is TGTGCCATCAGCCAGACAGCAGAAACCTACAATGAGCAGTTCTTC.

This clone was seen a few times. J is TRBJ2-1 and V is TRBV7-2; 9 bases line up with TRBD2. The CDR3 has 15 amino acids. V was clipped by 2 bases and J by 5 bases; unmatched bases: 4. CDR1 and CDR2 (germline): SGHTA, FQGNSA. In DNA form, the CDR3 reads TGTGCCAGCAGCTTAACCGGGACTAGCCACAATGAGCAGTTCTTC. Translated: CASSLTGTSHNEQFF.

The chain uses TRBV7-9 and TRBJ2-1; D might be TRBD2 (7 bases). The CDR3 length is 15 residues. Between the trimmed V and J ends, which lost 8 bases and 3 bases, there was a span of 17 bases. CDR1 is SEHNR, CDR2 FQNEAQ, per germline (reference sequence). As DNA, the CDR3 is TGTGCCAGCGGGAGGGGGGCAGTTCTCTACAATGAGCAGTTCTTC. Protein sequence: CASGRGAVLYNEQFF.

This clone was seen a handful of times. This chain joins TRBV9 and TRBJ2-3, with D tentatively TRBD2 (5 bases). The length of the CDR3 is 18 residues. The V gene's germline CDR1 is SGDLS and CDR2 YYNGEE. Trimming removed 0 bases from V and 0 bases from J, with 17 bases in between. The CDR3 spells CASSVVPGSGGSTDTQYF. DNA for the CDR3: TGTGCCAGCAGCGTAGTCCCGGGGAGCGGAGGTAGCACAGATACGCAGTATTTT.

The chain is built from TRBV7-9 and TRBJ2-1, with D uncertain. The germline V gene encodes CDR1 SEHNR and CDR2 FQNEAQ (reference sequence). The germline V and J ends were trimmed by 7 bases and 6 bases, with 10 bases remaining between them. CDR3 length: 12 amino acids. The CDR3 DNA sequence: TGTGCCAGCACCATAACGGGCAATGAGCAGTTCTTC. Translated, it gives CASTITGNEQFF.

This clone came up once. Written as DNA, the CDR3 is TGTGCCAGTAGTATGTTCTCCGGGGTCTCCTACAATGAGCAGTTCTTC. Its protein product is CASSMFSGVSYNEQFF. The chain couples TRBV19 to TRBJ2-1; tentative D call: TRBD2 (5 bases). V lost 3 bases to trimming and J lost 0 bases, with 12 bases between them. Germline V gives CDR1 LNHDA, CDR2 SQIVND (reference sequence). CDR3 length: 16 amino acids.

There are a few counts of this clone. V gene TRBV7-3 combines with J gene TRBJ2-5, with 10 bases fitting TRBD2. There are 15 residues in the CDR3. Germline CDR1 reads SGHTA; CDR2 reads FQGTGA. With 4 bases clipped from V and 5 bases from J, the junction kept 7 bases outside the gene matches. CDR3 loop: CASSSSGRGRETQYF. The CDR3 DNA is TGTGCCAGCAGCTCTAGCGGGAGAGGTCGGGAGACCCAGTACTTC. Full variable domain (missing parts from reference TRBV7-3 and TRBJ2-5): GAGVSQTPSNKVTEKGKYVELRCDPISGHTALYWYRQSLGQGPEFLIYFQGTGAADDSGLPNDRFFAVRPEGSVSTLKIQRTERGDSAVYLCASSSSGRGRETQYFGPGTRLLVL.

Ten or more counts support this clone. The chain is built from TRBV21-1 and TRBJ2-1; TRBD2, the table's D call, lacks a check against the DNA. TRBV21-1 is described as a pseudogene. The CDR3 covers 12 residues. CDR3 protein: CAKRGGYNEQFF. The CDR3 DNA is TGTGCCAAGCGGGGGGGCTACAATGAGCAGTTCTTC.